The subject of this entry is one T cell receptor beta chain. Its antigen is as yet unknown. The data were obtained in a study of T cell responses to AZD1222 COVID-19 vaccine. Study in general: Timing groups of about 4 and about 12 weeks for second doses were pooled. General study findings and limits: Only a handful of AZD1222 recipients, more than 5 in all, had baseline seropositivity.

Libraries were prepared by immunoSEQ multiplex PCR; TCRdb keeps only in-frame clonotypes and omits some of them. This table has about 140,000 clones, more than 80% appearing once. With 2 bases clipped from V and 2 bases from J, the junction kept 5 bases outside the gene matches. Germline values: CDR1 SSHAT, CDR2 FNYEAQ (reference sequence). CDR3 length equals 17 residues. The chain combines TRBV7-7 with TRBJ2-2, with 10 bases matching TRBD1. This clonotype was sampled from an adult in good health. The sample was peripheral blood, taken on day 0 of AZD1222 vaccination. CDR3 in DNA: TGTGCCAGCAGCTTACGGACAGGGGGTGTAAACACCGGGGAGCTGTTTTTT. Amino acids: CASSLRTGGVNTGELFF.